The rows below give T cell receptor beta chains drawn from one sample of a study of T-cell reconstitution after alpha-beta-depleted transplantation in children. TCRdb redid the calling of the PCR reads with MiXCR, one entry per CDR3 protein. Found here are hundreds of thousands of distinct CDR3 sequences, about 15% of them singletons; the top ten hold approximately 1.1%. Sequenced material: PBMCs from the stem cell graft donor, taken from the stem cell graft. These TCRs come from a human donor who donated a stem cell graft to a child with acute myeloid leukemia. Both conserved end residues are part of each CDR3. A D gene is named only where the DNA matches it firmly. Some rows mark clone size as missing; the rest say once, few, many or name a class of expanded clone.

j_call d_call v_call clone_size cdr3_aa cdr3_nt
TRBJ1-5 . TRBV4-1 . CASSQERKGQPQHF TGCGCCAGCAGCCAAGAACGGAAAGGTCAGCCCCAGCATTTT
TRBJ2-1 TRBD2 TRBV20-1 many CSARDGAGGPTSYNEQFF TGCAGTGCTAGAGATGGGGCGGGGGGCCCCACTTCCTACAATGAGCAGTTCTTC
TRBJ1-3 . TRBV3-1 . CASSRGTSLSGNTIYF TGTGCCAGCAGCCGGGGGACTTCCCTCTCTGGAAACACCATATATTTT
TRBJ2-3 . TRBV20-1 many CSARGGARDTQYF TGCAGTGCTAGAGGTGGGGCCCGGGATACGCAGTATTTT
TRBJ2-7 . TRBV5-6 few CASSLDRLWDEQYF TGTGCCAGCAGCTTAGACCGTTTGTGGGACGAGCAGTACTTC
TRBJ2-5 TRBD1 TRBV20-1 many CSAGTPNRGETQYF TGCAGTGCTGGAACACCCAACAGGGGGGAGACCCAGTACTTC
TRBJ2-3 . TRBV29-1 many CSVEGWVDSTDTQYF TGCAGCGTTGAAGGTTGGGTGGATAGCACAGATACGCAGTATTTT
TRBJ2-7 . TRBV7-2 many CASSSPGDEQYF TGTGCCAGCAGCTCTCCGGGGGACGAGCAGTACTTC
TRBJ2-2 . TRBV5-5 few CASSLNGGQNTGELFF TGTGCCAGCAGCTTGAACGGTGGACAGAACACCGGGGAGCTGTTTTTT
TRBJ2-7 TRBD1 TRBV29-1 . CSASGTGAEQYF TGCAGCGCCTCTGGGACAGGGGCCGAGCAGTACTTC
TRBJ1-5 . TRBV4-3 . CASSQDYGSNQPQHF TGCGCCAGCAGCCAAGATTATGGGAGCAATCAGCCCCAGCATTTT
TRBJ2-3 . TRBV29-1 . CSAHGSRIDTQYF TGCAGCGCCCATGGGAGTAGAATTGATACGCAGTATTTT
TRBJ1-2 . TRBV6-4 . CASSDSTGTSYGYTF TGTGCCAGCAGTGACTCCACCGGGACAAGCTATGGCTACACCTTC
TRBJ2-1 . TRBV29-1 many CSVEVVASSSYNEQFF TGCAGCGTTGAGGTTGTAGCCTCGAGCTCCTACAATGAGCAGTTCTTC
TRBJ1-6 . TRBV5-4 . CAISRGSAGSYNSPLHF TGTGCCATCAGCAGGGGATCCGCCGGCTCCTATAATTCACCCCTCCACTTT
TRBJ1-5 . TRBV10-3 . CAISEGRGVDGNQPQHF TGTGCCATCAGTGAGGGTAGAGGGGTAGATGGCAATCAGCCCCAGCATTTT